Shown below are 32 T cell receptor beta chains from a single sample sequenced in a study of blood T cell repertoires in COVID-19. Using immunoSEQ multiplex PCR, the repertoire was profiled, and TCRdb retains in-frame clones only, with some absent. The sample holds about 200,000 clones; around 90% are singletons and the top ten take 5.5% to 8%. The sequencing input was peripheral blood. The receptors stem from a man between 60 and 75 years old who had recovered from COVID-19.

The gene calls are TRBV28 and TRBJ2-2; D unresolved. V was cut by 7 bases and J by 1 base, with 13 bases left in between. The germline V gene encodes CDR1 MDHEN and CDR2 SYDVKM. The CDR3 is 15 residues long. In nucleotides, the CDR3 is TGTGCCAGCATCACGGTGGCGGTGAACACCGGGGAGCTGTTTTTT. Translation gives CASITVAVNTGELFF. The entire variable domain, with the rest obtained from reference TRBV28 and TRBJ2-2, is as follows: DVKVTQSSRYLVKRTGEKVFLECVQDMDHENMFWYRQDPGLGLRLIYFSYDVKMKEKGDIPEGYSVSREKKERFSLILESASTNQTSMYLCASITVAVNTGELFFGEGSRLTVL.

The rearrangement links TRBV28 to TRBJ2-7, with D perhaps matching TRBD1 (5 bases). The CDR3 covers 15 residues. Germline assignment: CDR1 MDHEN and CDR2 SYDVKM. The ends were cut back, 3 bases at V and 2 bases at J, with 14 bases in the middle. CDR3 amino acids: CASSLGQGRTYEQYF. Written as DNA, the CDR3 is TGTGCCAGCAGTTTGGGGCAGGGTAGGACCTACGAGCAGTACTTC.

The CDR3: CASSYSPGRYEQYF. The CDR3 DNA reads as TGTGCCAGCAGTTACTCGCCAGGGCGCTACGAGCAGTACTTC. The gene calls are TRBV6-5 and TRBJ2-7, with D maybe TRBD1 (5 bases). Germline V gene data show CDR1 as MNHEY and CDR2 as SVGAGI. V lost 0 bases and J lost 3, with 9 bases in between. The CDR3 covers 14 residues.

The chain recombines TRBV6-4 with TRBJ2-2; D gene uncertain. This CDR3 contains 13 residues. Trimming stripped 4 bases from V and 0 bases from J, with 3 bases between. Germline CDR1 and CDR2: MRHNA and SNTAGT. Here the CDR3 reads CASSVANTGELFF. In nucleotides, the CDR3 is TGTGCCAGCAGTGTAGCGAACACCGGGGAGCTGTTTTTT.

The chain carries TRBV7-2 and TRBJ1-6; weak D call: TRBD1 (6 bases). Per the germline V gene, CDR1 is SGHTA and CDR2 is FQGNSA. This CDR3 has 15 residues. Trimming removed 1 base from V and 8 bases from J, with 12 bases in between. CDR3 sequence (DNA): TGTGCCAGCAGCTTAGACGGACAGAGATATTCACCCCTCCACTTT. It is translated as CASSLDGQRYSPLHF. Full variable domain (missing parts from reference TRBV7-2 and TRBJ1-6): GAGVSQSPSNKVTEKGKDVELRCDPISGHTALYWYRQSLGQGLEFLIYFQGNSAPDKSGLPSDRFSAERTGGSVSTLTIQRTQQEDSAVYLCASSLDGQRYSPLHFGNGTRLTVT.

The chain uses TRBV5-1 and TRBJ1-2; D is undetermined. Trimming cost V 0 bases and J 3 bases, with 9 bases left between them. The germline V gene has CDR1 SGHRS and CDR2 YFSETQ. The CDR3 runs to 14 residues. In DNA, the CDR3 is TGCGCCAGCAGCTTGGACGTGGCCTACTATGGCTACACCTTC. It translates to CASSLDVAYYGYTF.

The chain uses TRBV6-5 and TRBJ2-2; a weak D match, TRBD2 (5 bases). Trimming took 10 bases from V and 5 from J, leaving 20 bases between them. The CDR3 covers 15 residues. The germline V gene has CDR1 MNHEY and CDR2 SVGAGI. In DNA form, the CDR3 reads TGTGCCAACTCACTGGACTCCTTTCGGACCGGGGAGCTGTTTTTT. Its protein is CANSLDSFRTGELFF.

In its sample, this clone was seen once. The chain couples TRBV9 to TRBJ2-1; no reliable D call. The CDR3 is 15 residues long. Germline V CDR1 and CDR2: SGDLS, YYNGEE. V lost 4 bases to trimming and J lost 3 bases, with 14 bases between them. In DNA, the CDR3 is TGTGCCAGCAGCTCTTCGACTCAATTCTACAATGAGCAGTTCTTC. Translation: CASSSSTQFYNEQFF.

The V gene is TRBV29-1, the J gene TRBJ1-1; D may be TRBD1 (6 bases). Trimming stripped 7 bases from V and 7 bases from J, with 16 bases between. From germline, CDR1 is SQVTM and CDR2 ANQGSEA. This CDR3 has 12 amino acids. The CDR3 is CSAPTGSDEAFF. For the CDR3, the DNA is TGCAGCGCTCCTACAGGGTCCGATGAAGCTTTCTTT.

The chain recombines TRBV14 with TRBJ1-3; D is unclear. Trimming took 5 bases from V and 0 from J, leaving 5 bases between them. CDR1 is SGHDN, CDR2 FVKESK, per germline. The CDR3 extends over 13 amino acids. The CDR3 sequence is CASSTGSGNTIYF. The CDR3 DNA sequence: TGTGCCAGCAGCACCGGCTCTGGAAACACCATATATTTT.

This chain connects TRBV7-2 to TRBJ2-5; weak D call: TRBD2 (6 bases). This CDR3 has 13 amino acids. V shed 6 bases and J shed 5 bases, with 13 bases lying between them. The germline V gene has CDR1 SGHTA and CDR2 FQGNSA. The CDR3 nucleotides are TGTGCCAGCAGTGGGGGAGGCGGTGAGACCCAGTACTTC. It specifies CASSGGGGETQYF.

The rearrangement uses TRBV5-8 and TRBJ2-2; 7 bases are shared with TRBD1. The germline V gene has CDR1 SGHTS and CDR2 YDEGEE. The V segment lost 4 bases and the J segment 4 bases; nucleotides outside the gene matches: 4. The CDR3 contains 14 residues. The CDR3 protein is CASSLTGATGELFF. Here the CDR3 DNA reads TGTGCCAGCAGCCTTACAGGGGCCACCGGGGAGCTGTTTTTT.

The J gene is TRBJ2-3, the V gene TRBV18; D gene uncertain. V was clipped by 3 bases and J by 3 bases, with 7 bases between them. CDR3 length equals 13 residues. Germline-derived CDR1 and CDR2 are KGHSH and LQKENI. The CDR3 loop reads CASSPPTTDTQYF. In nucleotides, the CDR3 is TGTGCCAGCTCACCTCCTACTACAGATACGCAGTATTTT.

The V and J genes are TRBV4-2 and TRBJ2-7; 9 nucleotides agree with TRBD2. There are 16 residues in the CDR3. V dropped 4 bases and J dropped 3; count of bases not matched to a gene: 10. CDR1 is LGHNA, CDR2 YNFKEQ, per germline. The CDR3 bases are TGTGCCAGCAGCCCAGGCGCTAGCGGGGCGAACTACGAGCAGTACTTC. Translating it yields CASSPGASGANYEQYF.

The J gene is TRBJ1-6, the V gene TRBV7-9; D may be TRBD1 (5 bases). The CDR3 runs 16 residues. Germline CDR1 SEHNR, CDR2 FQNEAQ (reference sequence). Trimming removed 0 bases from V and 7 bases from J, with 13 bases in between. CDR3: CASSLARQGGNSPLHF. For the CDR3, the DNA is TGTGCCAGCAGCTTAGCGCGGCAGGGTGGCAATTCACCCCTCCACTTT.

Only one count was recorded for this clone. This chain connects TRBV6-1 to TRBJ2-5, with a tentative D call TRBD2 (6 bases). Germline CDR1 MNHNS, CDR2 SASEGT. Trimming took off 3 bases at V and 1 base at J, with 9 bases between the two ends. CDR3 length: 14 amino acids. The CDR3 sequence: CASSEGGTQETQYF. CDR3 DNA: TGTGCCAGCAGTGAGGGGGGAACCCAAGAGACCCAGTACTTC.

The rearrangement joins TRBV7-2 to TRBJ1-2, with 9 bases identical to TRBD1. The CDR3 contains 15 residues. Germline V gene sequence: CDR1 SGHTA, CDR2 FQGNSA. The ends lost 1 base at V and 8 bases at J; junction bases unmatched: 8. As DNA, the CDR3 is TGTGCCAGCAGCTTAGTCCGGGGACAGGGTGGCGGCTACACCTTC. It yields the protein CASSLVRGQGGGYTF.

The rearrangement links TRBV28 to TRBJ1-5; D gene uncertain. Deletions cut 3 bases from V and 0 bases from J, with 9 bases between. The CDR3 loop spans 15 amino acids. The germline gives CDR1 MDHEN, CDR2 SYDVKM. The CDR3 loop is CASSFPTSSNQPQHF. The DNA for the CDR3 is TGTGCCAGCAGTTTCCCAACAAGTAGCAATCAGCCCCAGCATTTT. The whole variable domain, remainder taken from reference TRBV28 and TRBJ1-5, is DVKVTQSSRYLVKRTGEKVFLECVQDMDHENMFWYRQDPGLGLRLIYFSYDVKMKEKGDIPEGYSVSREKKERFSLILESASTNQTSMYLCASSFPTSSNQPQHFGDGTRLSIL.

CDR3 residues: CASRGLTYEQYF. The DNA of the CDR3 is TGTGCCAGCAGGGGACTAACCTACGAGCAGTACTTC. The gene calls are TRBV27 and TRBJ2-7; 7 positions agree with TRBD2. The CDR3 sequence is 12 residues long. V dropped 6 bases and J dropped 2; count of bases not matched to a gene: 1. Germline V gives CDR1 MNHEY, CDR2 SMNVEV (reference sequence).

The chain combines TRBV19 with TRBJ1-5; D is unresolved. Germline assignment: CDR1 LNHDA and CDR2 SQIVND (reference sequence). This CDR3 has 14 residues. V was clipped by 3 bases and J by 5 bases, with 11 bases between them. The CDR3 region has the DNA TGTGCCAGTAGTATTGTCGTCGGGTATCAGCCCCAGCATTTT. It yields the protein CASSIVVGYQPQHF.

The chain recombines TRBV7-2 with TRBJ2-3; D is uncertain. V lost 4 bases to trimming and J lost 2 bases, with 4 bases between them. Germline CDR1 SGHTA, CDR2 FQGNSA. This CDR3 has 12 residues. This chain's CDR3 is CASSSVTDTQYF. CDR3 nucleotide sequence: TGTGCCAGCAGCTCGGTCACAGATACGCAGTATTTT.

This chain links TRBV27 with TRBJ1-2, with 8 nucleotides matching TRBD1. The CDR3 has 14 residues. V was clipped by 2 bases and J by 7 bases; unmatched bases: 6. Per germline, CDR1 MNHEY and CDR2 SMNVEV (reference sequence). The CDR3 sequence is CASSLDRGASGYTF. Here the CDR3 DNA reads TGTGCCAGCAGTTTAGACAGGGGCGCAAGTGGCTACACCTTC.

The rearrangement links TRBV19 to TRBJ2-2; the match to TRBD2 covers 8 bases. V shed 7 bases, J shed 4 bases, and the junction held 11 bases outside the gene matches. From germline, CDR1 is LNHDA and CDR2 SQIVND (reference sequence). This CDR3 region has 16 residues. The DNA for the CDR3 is TGTGCCAGTACTAGAGTCAGCGGGAGCGGCACCGGGGAGCTGTTTTTT. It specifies CASTRVSGSGTGELFF.

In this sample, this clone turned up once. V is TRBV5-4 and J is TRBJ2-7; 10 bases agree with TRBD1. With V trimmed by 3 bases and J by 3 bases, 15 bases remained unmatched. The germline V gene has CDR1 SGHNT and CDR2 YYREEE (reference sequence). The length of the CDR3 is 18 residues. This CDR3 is CASSYYLFSGTGDYEQYF. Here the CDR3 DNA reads TGTGCCAGCAGCTACTACCTCTTCTCCGGGACAGGGGACTACGAGCAGTACTTC. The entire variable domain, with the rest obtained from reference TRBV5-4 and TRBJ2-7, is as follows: ETGVTQSPTHLIKTRGQQVTLRCSSQSGHNTVSWYQQALGQGPQFIFQYYREEENGRGNFPPRFSGLQFPNYSSELNVNALELDDSALYLCASSYYLFSGTGDYEQYFGPGTRLTVT.

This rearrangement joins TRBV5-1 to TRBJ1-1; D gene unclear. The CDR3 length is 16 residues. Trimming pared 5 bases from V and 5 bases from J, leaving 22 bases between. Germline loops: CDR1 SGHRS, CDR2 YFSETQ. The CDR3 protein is CASSFSAPPGRTEAFF. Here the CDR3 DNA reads TGCGCCAGCAGTTTCTCCGCCCCCCCCGGTCGGACTGAAGCTTTCTTT.

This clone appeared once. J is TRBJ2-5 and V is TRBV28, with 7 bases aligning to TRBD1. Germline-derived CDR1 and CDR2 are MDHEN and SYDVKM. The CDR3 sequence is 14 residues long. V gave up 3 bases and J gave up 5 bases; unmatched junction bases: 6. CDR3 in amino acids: CASSFDRADETQYF. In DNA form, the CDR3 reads TGTGCCAGCAGTTTCGACAGGGCTGATGAGACCCAGTACTTC.

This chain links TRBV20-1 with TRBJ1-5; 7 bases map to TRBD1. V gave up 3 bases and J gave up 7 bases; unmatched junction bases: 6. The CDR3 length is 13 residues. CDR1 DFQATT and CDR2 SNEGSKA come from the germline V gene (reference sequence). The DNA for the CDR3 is TGCAGTGCTAGTCCGACAGGGCAGCAGCCCCAGCATTTT. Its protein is CSASPTGQQPQHF.

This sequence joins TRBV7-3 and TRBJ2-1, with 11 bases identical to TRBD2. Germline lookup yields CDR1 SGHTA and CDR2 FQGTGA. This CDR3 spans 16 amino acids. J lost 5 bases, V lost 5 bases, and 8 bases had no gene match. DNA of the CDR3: TGTGCCAGCAGCCTTAGCGGGAGGGCCAGGAACAATGAGCAGTTCTTC. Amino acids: CASSLSGRARNNEQFF. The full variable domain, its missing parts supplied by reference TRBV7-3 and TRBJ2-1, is GAGVSQTPSNKVTEKGKYVELRCDPISGHTALYWYRQSLGQGPEFLIYFQGTGAADDSGLPNDRFFAVRPEGSVSTLKIQRTERGDSAVYLCASSLSGRARNNEQFFGPGTRLTVL.

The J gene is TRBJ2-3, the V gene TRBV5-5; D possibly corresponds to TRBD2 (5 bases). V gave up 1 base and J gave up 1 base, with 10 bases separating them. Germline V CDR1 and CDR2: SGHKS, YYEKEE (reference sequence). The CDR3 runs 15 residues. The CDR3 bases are TGTGCCAGCAGCTTGCGGGAAACTCGCACAGATACGCAGTATTTT. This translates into CASSLRETRTDTQYF.

The CDR3 loop reads CAISGGLGTGGYNEQFF. The CDR3 bases are TGTGCCATCAGTGGGGGGCTGGGGACAGGGGGTTACAATGAGCAGTTCTTC. The gene calls are TRBV10-3 and TRBJ2-1; 11 bases align to TRBD1. CDR1 is ENHRY, CDR2 SYGVKD, per germline. J gave up 4 bases and V 4 bases, and 9 bases lay outside the gene matches. This CDR3 has 17 amino acids.

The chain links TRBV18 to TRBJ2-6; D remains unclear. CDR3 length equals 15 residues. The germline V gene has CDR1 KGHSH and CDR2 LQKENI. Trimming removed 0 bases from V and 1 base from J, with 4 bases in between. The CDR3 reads CASSPPSSGANVLTF. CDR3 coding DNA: TGTGCCAGCTCACCACCGAGTTCTGGGGCCAACGTCCTGACTTTC.

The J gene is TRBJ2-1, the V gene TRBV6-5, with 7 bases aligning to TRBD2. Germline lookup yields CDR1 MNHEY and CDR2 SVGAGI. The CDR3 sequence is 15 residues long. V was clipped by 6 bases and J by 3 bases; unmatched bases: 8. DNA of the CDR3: TGTGCCAGCAGGGGGAAAAGCGGGATCTACAATGAGCAGTTCTTC. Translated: CASRGKSGIYNEQFF.